The source of this T cell receptor (beta chain) is a study of blood T cell repertoires in COVID-19. CDR3 length equals 17 residues. With V trimmed by 3 bases and J by 4 bases, 4 bases remained unmatched. Germline V gene data show CDR1 as LGHNA and CDR2 as YNFKEQ. Authors' processing steps: For nucleated cells, counts were estimated from reference gene primer amplification. Assay used: immunoSEQ multiplex PCR; TCRdb lists only in-frame clones, some missing. The DNA was the basis for D and trimming; V, J and clone size are from that table. The sample consists of 120,000 to 150,000 clones, around three quarters of them appearing once.

The V call is TRBV4-2, the J call TRBJ2-2; 14 bases map to TRBD2. Sequencing used peripheral blood. The sequence derives from a man aged 50-59 years with acute or convalescent COVID-19. DNA for the CDR3: TGTGCCAGCAGCCAGGGGACTAGCGGGGGTGTCACCGGGGAGCTGTTTTTT. The encoded protein is CASSQGTSGGVTGELFF.